This entry features one T cell receptor (beta chain) sequence. The sample belongs to a study of blood T cell repertoires in COVID-19. Data came from immunoSEQ multiplex PCR; TCRdb stores just in-frame clones and leaves some out. This sample has around 100,000 clones; 88% occur once, and the top ten carry 3.5%. The sample was peripheral blood. The sequence was obtained from a human donor in a cohort sampled during active COVID-19.

The CDR3 is CASSFTGLGTEAFF. The CDR3 region has the DNA TGTGCCAGCAGTTTCACGGGTTTGGGCACTGAAGCTTTCTTT. The chain combines TRBV6-6 with TRBJ1-1; no reliable D call. The CDR3 consists of 14 residues. The ends were cut back, 4 bases at V and 4 bases at J, with 13 bases in the middle. Germline lookup yields CDR1 MNHNY and CDR2 SVGAGI (reference sequence).